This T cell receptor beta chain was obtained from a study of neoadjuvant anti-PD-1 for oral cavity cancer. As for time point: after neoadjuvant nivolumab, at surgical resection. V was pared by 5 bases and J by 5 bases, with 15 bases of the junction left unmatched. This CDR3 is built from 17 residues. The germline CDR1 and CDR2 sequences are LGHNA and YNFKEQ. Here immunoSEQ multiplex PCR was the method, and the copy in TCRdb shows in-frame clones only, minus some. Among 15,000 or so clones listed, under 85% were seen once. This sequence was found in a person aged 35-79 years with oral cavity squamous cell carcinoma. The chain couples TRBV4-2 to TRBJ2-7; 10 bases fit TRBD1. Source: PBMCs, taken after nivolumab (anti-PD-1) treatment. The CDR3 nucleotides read TGTGCCAGCAGCTCCATTCAAGGGGGACAGGGGAGGAACGAGCAGTACTTC. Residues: CASSSIQGGQGRNEQYF.